One sample yielded the 32 T cell receptor beta chains listed below, sequenced in a study of regulatory T cells in long-lasting Graves disease. Time point meaning: newly diagnosed GD, antithyroid drugs for less than 3 months. After RNA was extracted from PBMCs, the TCR library was made from it. HTBI primers from iRepertoire and Arm-PCR of CDR3 regions yielded the TCR beta libraries. A single record per CDR3 protein comes from TCRdb applying MiXCR to the multiplex PCR reads. The sample yields some 500,000 distinct CDR3 sequences, approximately 13% seen once. This sample also appeared in a second study, on T cells in Graves' hyperthyroidism and ophthalmopathy.

The sample in question was peripheral blood mononuclear cells (PBMCs), obtained at new diagnosis, from a patient treated with antithyroid drugs. All receptors come from a man aged 30 to 39 with Graves disease.

V usage is TRBV5-6 and J usage is TRBJ2-2; D possibly corresponds to TRBD2 (6 bases). The germline V and J ends were trimmed by 0 bases and 6 bases, with 12 bases remaining between them. This CDR3 comprises 15 residues. Germline V gives CDR1 SGHDT, CDR2 YYEEEE. The CDR3 is CASSLGLALSGELFF. In DNA form, the CDR3 reads TGTGCCAGCAGCTTGGGTCTAGCGTTGTCCGGGGAGCTGTTTTTT.

The sample holds many counts of this clonotype. The chain is built from TRBV20-1 and TRBJ2-5; a weak D match, TRBD2 (6 bases). Trimming removed 1 base from V and 2 bases from J, with 14 bases in between. This CDR3 spans 15 amino acids. Germline assignment: CDR1 DFQATT and CDR2 SNEGSKA (reference sequence). In DNA form, the CDR3 reads TGCAGTGCTAGAGCGGGAGCGAGTATTCAAGAGACCCAGTACTTC. This encodes CSARAGASIQETQYF.

Many counts were recorded for this clonotype. Here the CDR3 DNA reads TGTGCCATCAGTTCTCCGGGCTACGAGCAGTACTTC. Its protein is CAISSPGYEQYF. The gene calls are TRBV10-3 and TRBJ2-7; D ambiguous. The CDR3 runs 12 residues. V was pared by 5 bases and J by 3 bases, with 8 bases between. The germline V gene has CDR1 ENHRY and CDR2 SYGVKD.

This clonotype has more than one count but fewer than ten. This sequence joins TRBV27 and TRBJ2-7; D is ambiguous. CDR3 length equals 14 residues. Germline V lookup: CDR1 MNHEY, CDR2 SMNVEV (reference sequence). The V end lost 3 bases, the J end lost 0 bases, and 9 bases lay between the germline ends. The CDR3 is CASSLVHNSYEQYF. The CDR3, as DNA: TGTGCCAGCAGTTTGGTACACAACTCCTACGAGCAGTACTTC.

This clonotype has ten or more counts. The chain uses TRBV20-1 and TRBJ2-7, with TRBD2 matching over 7 bases. V lost 5 bases to trimming and J lost 2 bases; unmatched junction nucleotides: 9. CDR1 and CDR2 (germline): DFQATT, SNEGSKA (reference sequence). The CDR3 sequence is 14 residues long. CDR3 in amino acids: CSARGEDNPYEQYF. The CDR3 DNA reads as TGCAGTGCTCGGGGGGAGGACAACCCCTACGAGCAGTACTTC.

This clonotype was observed many times. The gene calls are TRBV6-1 and TRBJ2-7; D assignment may be TRBD1 or TRBD2 (5 bases each). This CDR3 spans 14 amino acids. Germline CDR1 MNHNS, CDR2 SASEGT. V was pared by 7 bases and J by 4 bases, with 17 bases between. The CDR3 DNA reads as TGTGCCAGCAAACGCGTCAGGGAGATGTACGAGCAGTACTTC. The encoded protein is CASKRVREMYEQYF.

This clonotype has at least ten counts. The chain joins TRBV10-3 to TRBJ2-6; D gene uncertain. V was trimmed by 6 bases and J by 4 bases, leaving 10 bases between them. In germline, CDR1 is ENHRY, CDR2 SYGVKD. The CDR3 is 14 amino acids. The DNA of the CDR3 is TGTGCCATCAGAACACTCGCCGGGGCCAACGTCCTGACTTTC. Its protein product is CAIRTLAGANVLTF.

The J gene is TRBJ1-5, the V gene TRBV18, with D perhaps TRBD1 (5 bases). Germline V lookup: CDR1 KGHSH, CDR2 LQKENI. This CDR3 is 15 amino acids long. V lost 3 bases to trimming and J lost 1 base, with 10 bases between them. The CDR3 loop is CASSPSGTSNQPQHF. The DNA for the CDR3 is TGTGCCAGCTCACCCTCTGGGACCAGCAATCAGCCCCAGCATTTT.

This clonotype has a handful of counts. The chain employs TRBV20-1 and TRBJ2-1, with no clear D. The CDR3 covers 11 residues. Germline V gives CDR1 DFQATT, CDR2 SNEGSKA (reference sequence). With 4 bases removed from V and 10 bases from J, the gap between germline ends came to 11 bases. The CDR3 nucleotides are TGCAGTGCTACCAGTCGGCGGGAGCAGTTCTTC. Its translation is CSATSRREQFF.

This clonotype has at least ten counts. J is TRBJ2-1 and V is TRBV24-1, with D possibly being TRBD1 (6 bases). Trimming removed 8 bases from V and 3 bases from J, with 13 bases in between. CDR3 length equals 14 residues. The germline gives CDR1 KGHDR, CDR2 SFDVKD. In DNA, the CDR3 is TGTGCCACCACTAGCCGGACAGACTACAATGAGCAGTTCTTC. This sequence encodes CATTSRTDYNEQFF.

This clonotype was counted many times. The chain recombines TRBV19 with TRBJ1-1, with D unclear. Trimming pared 7 bases from V and 5 bases from J, leaving 11 bases between. The CDR3 totals 12 residues. In germline, CDR1 is LNHDA, CDR2 SQIVND (reference sequence). Here the CDR3 reads CASTRPPTEAFF. For the CDR3, the DNA is TGTGCCAGTACCCGGCCCCCAACTGAAGCTTTCTTT.

This clonotype was detected ten times or more. J is TRBJ2-5 and V is TRBV20-1; no definite D call. This CDR3 contains 11 residues. CDR1 is DFQATT, CDR2 SNEGSKA, per germline (reference sequence). Deletions cut 5 bases from V and 2 bases from J, with 6 bases between. The CDR3 sequence: CSAHDQETQYF. As DNA, the CDR3 is TGCAGTGCTCATGATCAAGAGACCCAGTACTTC.

This clonotype was seen many times. V usage is TRBV29-1 and J usage is TRBJ1-4; possibly TRBD1 for D (6 bases). Germline-derived CDR1 and CDR2 are SQVTM and ANQGSEA. The CDR3 length is 14 residues. V lost 6 bases and J lost 4, with 15 bases in between. In DNA, the CDR3 is TGCAGCGTCGCCCGGACAGCTAATAATGAAAAACTGTTTTTT. Translating it yields CSVARTANNEKLFF.

This clonotype has just a few counts. The genes are TRBV12-3 or TRBV12-4 and TRBJ1-3; TRBD1 is a possible D gene (5 bases). V lost 6 bases and J lost 0, with 15 bases in between. CDR3 length: 16 residues. The CDR3 coding sequence is TGTGCCAGCAGCCGACTGGGGGGAATCTCTGGAAACACCATATATTTT. It encodes CASSRLGGISGNTIYF.

Of note for this clonotype: Since a far larger clone is one base different, this is likely a read error. V usage is TRBV2 and J usage is TRBJ2-1; D is perhaps TRBD1 or TRBD2 (5 bases each). This CDR3 comprises 15 residues. Germline CDR1 SNHLY, CDR2 FYNNEI. Between the trimmed V and J ends, which lost 2 bases and 10 bases, there was a span of 18 bases. The CDR3 nucleotides read TGTGCCAGCAGTGAAAGGGGACGGGCAGGGTACGAGCAGTTCTTC. Translating it yields CASSERGRAGYEQFF.

The sample holds many counts of this clonotype. V is TRBV20-1 and J is TRBJ1-1, with 7 bases identical to TRBD1. Germline V CDR1 and CDR2: DFQATT, SNEGSKA (reference sequence). The J segment lost 1 base and the V segment lost 4 bases, leaving 3 bases of the junction unmatched. The CDR3 has 13 residues. CDR3 DNA sequence: TGCAGTGCTATTACAGGGGAGAACACTGAAGCTTTCTTT. Amino acids: CSAITGENTEAFF.

This clonotype was observed many times. This sequence joins TRBV12-5 and TRBJ2-7; TRBD2 might be the D (5 bases). Per germline, CDR1 LGHNT and CDR2 FRNRAP. CDR3 length equals 14 residues. Trimming removed 5 bases from V and 5 bases from J, with 16 bases in between. CDR3 loop: CASGPARGRNEQYF. In nucleotides, the CDR3 is TGTGCTAGTGGTCCCGCTCGGGGTAGGAACGAGCAGTACTTC.

This clonotype was counted a few times. A much larger clonotype is one base distant, so this may be a read error. The chain carries TRBV12-3 or TRBV12-4 and TRBJ1-4, with D tentatively TRBD1 (5 bases). The CDR3 is made up of 14 amino acids. The CDR3 loop reads CAGSFGAGPSELFF. CDR3 in DNA: TGTGCCGGCAGTTTCGGGGCAGGCCCCAGCGAACTGTTTTTT.

This clonotype was picked up many times. V is TRBV5-1 and J is TRBJ2-1; D not resolved. The CDR3 is 11 amino acids. The V end was cut by 7 bases, the J end by 8 bases, with 10 bases between. Germline V gene sequence: CDR1 SGHRS, CDR2 YFSETQ. As DNA, the CDR3 is TGCGCCAGCGGCCTGCTGGATGAGCAGTTCTTC. Translation gives CASGLLDEQFF.

The J gene is TRBJ2-3, the V gene TRBV19; maybe TRBD2 (5 bases). CDR1 and CDR2 from the germline V gene are LNHDA and SQIVND (reference sequence). The CDR3 length is 16 residues. Trimming shortened V by 5 bases and J by 2 bases, and 17 bases separated the two germline ends. The CDR3 region has the DNA TGTGCCAGTAGTGTTCGGACTTACCCGCCCACAGATACGCAGTATTTT. It yields the protein CASSVRTYPPTDTQYF.

There are many counts of this clonotype. The chain recombines TRBV2 with TRBJ2-7, with 9 bases that match TRBD1. Germline loops: CDR1 SNHLY, CDR2 FYNNEI. CDR3 length: 16 amino acids. V was pared by 5 bases and J by 5 bases, with 13 bases of the junction left unmatched. The DNA of the CDR3 is TGTGCCAGCAGTCCCGGGGGGACAGGGAGGGGGAACGAGCAGTACTTC. It codes for CASSPGGTGRGNEQYF.

This rearrangement joins TRBV5-1 to TRBJ2-5; 9 bases match TRBD2. Germline lookup yields CDR1 SGHRS and CDR2 YFSETQ. The CDR3 contains 16 residues. With 0 bases clipped from V and 2 bases from J, the junction kept 5 bases outside the gene matches. The CDR3 DNA reads as TGCGCCAGCAGCTTGGTTCTAGCGGGGAGGCAAGAGACCCAGTACTTC. Translated: CASSLVLAGRQETQYF.

This clonotype was counted only a few times. For the CDR3, the DNA is TGTGCCTTCCGGGGTCCAACCTACGAGCAGTACTTC. This translates into CAFRGPTYEQYF. The chain recombines TRBV5-4 with TRBJ2-7; perhaps TRBD2 as D (5 bases). V lost 10 bases to trimming and J lost 2 bases, with 13 bases between them. Germline V gene sequence: CDR1 SGHNT, CDR2 YYREEE (reference sequence). This CDR3 contains 12 residues.

This clonotype was detected only once. The junction departs from the called germline gene at one end, perhaps through a read error. The chain recombines TRBV19 with TRBJ2-1, with D unclear. The CDR3 loop spans 11 amino acids. The V gene's germline CDR1 is LNHDA and CDR2 SQIVND (reference sequence). CDR3 amino acids: CASSMYSEQFF. Here the CDR3 DNA reads TGTGCCAGTAGTATGTACAGTGAGCAGTTCTTC.

This clonotype has a count of ten or more. V gene TRBV11-3 combines with J gene TRBJ2-3; D unresolved. The ends were cut back, 5 bases at V and 3 bases at J, with 12 bases in the middle. This CDR3 is 14 amino acids long. CDR1 is SGHNT, CDR2 YENEEA, per germline. The CDR3 is CASSPRRGTDTQYF. The CDR3, as DNA: TGTGCCAGCAGCCCGAGGCGAGGAACAGATACGCAGTATTTT.

Ten or more counts support this clonotype. The chain is built from TRBV7-8 and TRBJ2-2; D remains ambiguous. The CDR3 covers 13 residues. Trimming shortened V by 0 bases and J by 6 bases, and 5 bases separated the two germline ends. The V gene's germline CDR1 is SGHVS and CDR2 FQNEAQ. In DNA form, the CDR3 reads TGTGCCAGCAGCTTAGCGATGGCCGGGGAGCTGTTTTTT. Encoded protein: CASSLAMAGELFF.

This sequence joins TRBV29-1 and TRBJ2-7; D possibly matches TRBD1 or TRBD2 (5 bases each). The V and J ends lost 6 bases and 3 bases respectively, with 15 bases between them. The CDR3 has 13 residues. The germline V gene encodes CDR1 SQVTM and CDR2 ANQGSEA. In DNA, the CDR3 is TGCAGCGTCGGTGGGGGTCTCCTCTACGAGCAGTACTTC. This codes for CSVGGGLLYEQYF.

This clonotype was recorded a few times. The V gene is TRBV20-1, the J gene TRBJ2-2; no clear D. The CDR3 has 12 amino acids. Per germline, CDR1 DFQATT and CDR2 SNEGSKA (reference sequence). With 2 bases removed from V and 4 bases from J, the gap between germline ends came to 5 bases. This CDR3 is CSARSLTGELFF. The CDR3 DNA is TGCAGTGCTAGATCCCTCACCGGGGAGCTGTTTTTT.

With regard to this clonotype: A junction boundary mismatches the germline segment, possibly from a read error. CDR3 sequence reads: CASSMNNRSPSLYELYF. The CDR3 DNA sequence: TGTGCCAGTAGTATGAATAATCGGAGTCCATCCCTTTACGAGCTGTACTTC. This chain links TRBV19 with TRBJ2-7; D is undetermined. The germline CDR1 and CDR2 sequences are LNHDA and SQIVND (reference sequence). The CDR3 length is 17 residues.

This clonotype was seen repeatedly, ten times or more. The chain has TRBV10-3 and TRBJ2-1; 10 bases map to TRBD2. The CDR3 runs 19 residues. Germline loops: CDR1 ENHRY, CDR2 SYGVKD. V gave up 10 bases and J gave up 4 bases; unmatched junction bases: 22. The CDR3 here is CATLGRGGLAGVYYNEQFF. In nucleotides, the CDR3 is TGTGCCACCCTCGGGAGAGGGGGGCTAGCGGGAGTATATTACAATGAGCAGTTCTTC.

This clonotype occurred a few times. J is TRBJ1-4 and V is TRBV20-1; possible D gene TRBD1, 6 bases. The CDR3 contains 13 residues. Germline lookup yields CDR1 DFQATT and CDR2 SNEGSKA (reference sequence). V dropped 4 bases and J dropped 3 bases, with 9 bases sitting between them. In nucleotides, the CDR3 is TGCAGTGCTATGAGACAGGCTAATGAAAAACTGTTTTTT. This sequence encodes CSAMRQANEKLFF.

This clonotype was observed many times. This chain uses TRBV18 with TRBJ2-7; perhaps TRBD1 as D (6 bases). Germline CDR1 and CDR2: KGHSH and LQKENI. Trimming pared 3 bases from V and 2 bases from J, leaving 14 bases between. The CDR3 has 15 residues. CDR3 DNA sequence: TGTGCCAGCTCACCCACGCAACAGGGACCCTACGAGCAGTACTTC. Its protein product is CASSPTQQGPYEQYF.